This T cell receptor beta chain was found in a study of OX40 agonist ivuxolimab in advanced cancers. Study-level background: The costimulatory receptor OX40 (CD134) was targeted by ivuxolimab, a fully human IgG2 agonistic monoclonal antibody. Intravenous ivuxolimab was administered to patients every 2 weeks at six dose levels: 0.01, 0.1, 0.3, 1.5, 3 and 10 mg/kg. Of the 50 to 55 dose-escalation patients, hepatocellular carcinoma was present in approximately 20, melanoma in roughly 15, renal cell carcinoma in 9 and head and neck cancer in 9. The dose-escalation cohort was roughly 87% male with a mean age of about 58 years, ranging from roughly 23 to 90. Patients were allowed to have had prior anti-PD-1, anti-PD-L1 or anti-CTLA-4 therapy, and 40% of the dose-escalation patients had previously received checkpoint inhibitors. Partial responses occurred in three dose-escalation patients: two with cutaneous melanoma and one with hepatocellular carcinoma. Peripheral TCRbeta sequencing was intended to test whether TCR sequence diversity was altered and clonal T-cell expansion was caused by ivuxolimab. The paper describes the monotherapy dose-escalation part (N of about 52 patients) of the phase I trial of ivuxolimab.

Broad study findings and their caveats: After ivuxolimab, CD8+ T cells had more expanded clones than CD4+ T cells on average. Low levels of normalized T-cell clonal expansion were also seen in some patients who did not respond. Clonal expansion of both CD4+ and CD8+ blood T cells was observed from baseline to week 6 at doses 0.1 to 3.0 mg/kg. The antigen specificity of the clonally expanded peripheral T cells was not determined. In the 0.1-3.0 mg/kg groups, partial responders were among the patients with the lowest normalized peripheral clonal expansion, particularly in CD8+ T cells.

Note on this clone: No antigen is known for it. Base qualities were left out, and no much larger clone turns up one base away.

The CDR3, cysteine through phenylalanine, is 16 amino acids long. The entry retains the CDR3 DNA only, 48 bases that are in frame from base 1. CDR1 and CDR2 are drawn from the germline V gene (reference sequence): LNHDA, SQIVND. Trimming takes 3 bases from V and 2 bases from J, and the germline ends sit 16 bases apart. To sequence the TCRbeta CDR3 region, genomic DNA was isolated from the sorted cells. TCRbeta CDR3 regions were sequenced using the immunoSEQ Assay. TCRdb holds this immuneACCESS table with in-frame rearrangements only. Some clones are missing; in checked studies, unresolved V genes explain under half, and the rest has no known cause. The sample table contains tens of thousands of clones; only one count was recorded for 85% to 90% of them. The leading ten clones occupy roughly an eighth of the sample. Patients with a history of autoimmune disease or receiving systemic immunosuppression were excluded from the trial. Peripheral blood for TCR sequencing was collected from all dose cohorts at baseline, on cycle 4 day 1, and on cycle 7 day 1. Samples were obtained from an open-label, multicenter, first-in-human phase I dose-escalation trial of ivuxolimab. Adults with locally advanced or metastatic melanoma, renal cell, hepatocellular, or head and neck squamous cell carcinoma were enrolled in the trial. Before TCR sequencing, CD4+ T cells and CD8+ T cells were sorted from peripheral blood as separate populations.

Here the chain combines TRBV19 and TRBJ1-1, and TRBD1 may be the D gene, going by 5 matching bases. This receptor was taken from an adult with an advanced solid tumor such as melanoma, head and neck, liver or kidney cancer. Sample: CD4+ or CD8+ T cells sorted from blood, taken in a trial of the OX40 agonist ivuxolimab. The CDR3 is CASSISGVRENTEAFF. The sequence in DNA is TGTGCCAGTAGTATCAGCGGGGTCAGGGAAAACACTGAAGCTTTCTTT.